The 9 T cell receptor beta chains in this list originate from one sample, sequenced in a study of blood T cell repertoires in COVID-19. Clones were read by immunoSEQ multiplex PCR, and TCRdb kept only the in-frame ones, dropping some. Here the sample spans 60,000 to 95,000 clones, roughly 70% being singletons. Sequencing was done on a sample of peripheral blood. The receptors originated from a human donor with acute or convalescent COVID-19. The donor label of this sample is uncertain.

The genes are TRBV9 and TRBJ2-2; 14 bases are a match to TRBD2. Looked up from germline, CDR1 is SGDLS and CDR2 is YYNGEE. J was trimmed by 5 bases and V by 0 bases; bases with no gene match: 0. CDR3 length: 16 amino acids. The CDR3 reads CASSVGLAGGTGELFF. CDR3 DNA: TGTGCCAGCAGCGTAGGACTAGCGGGGGGGACCGGGGAGCTGTTTTTT.

The CDR3 reads CASSLVSRGNNYGYTF. In DNA form, the CDR3 reads TGTGCCAGCAGCTTAGTCTCCCGCGGGAATAACTATGGCTACACCTTC. V gene TRBV7-2 combines with J gene TRBJ1-2; D is undetermined. Germline V gene lookup returns CDR1 SGHTA and CDR2 FQGNSA. Deletions cut 1 base from V and 1 base from J, with 13 bases between. The length of the CDR3 is 16 residues.

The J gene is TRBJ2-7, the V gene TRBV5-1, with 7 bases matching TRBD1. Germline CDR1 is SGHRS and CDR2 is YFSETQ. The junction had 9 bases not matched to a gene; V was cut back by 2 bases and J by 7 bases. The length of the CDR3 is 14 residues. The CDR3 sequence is CASSLGGTASEQYF. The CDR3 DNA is TGCGCCAGCAGCTTAGGGGGCACGGCTAGTGAGCAGTACTTC.

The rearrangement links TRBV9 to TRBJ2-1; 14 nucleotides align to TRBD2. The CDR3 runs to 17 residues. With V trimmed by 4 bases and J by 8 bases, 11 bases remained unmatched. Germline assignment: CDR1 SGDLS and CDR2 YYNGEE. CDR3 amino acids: CASSPRLAGGPNDEQFF. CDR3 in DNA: TGTGCCAGCAGCCCTCGACTAGCGGGAGGGCCTAACGATGAGCAGTTCTTC. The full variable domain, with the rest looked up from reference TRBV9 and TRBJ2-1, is DSGVTQTPKHLITATGQRVTLRCSPRSGDLSVYWYQQSLDQGLQFLIQYYNGEERAKGNILERFSAQQFPDLHSELNLSSLELGDSALYFCASSPRLAGGPNDEQFFGPGTRLTVL.

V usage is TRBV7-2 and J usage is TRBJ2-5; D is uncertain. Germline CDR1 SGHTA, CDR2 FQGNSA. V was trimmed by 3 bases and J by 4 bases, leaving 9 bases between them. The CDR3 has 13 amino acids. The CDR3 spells CASSFESPETQYF. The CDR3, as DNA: TGTGCCAGCAGCTTTGAGAGCCCAGAGACCCAGTACTTC.

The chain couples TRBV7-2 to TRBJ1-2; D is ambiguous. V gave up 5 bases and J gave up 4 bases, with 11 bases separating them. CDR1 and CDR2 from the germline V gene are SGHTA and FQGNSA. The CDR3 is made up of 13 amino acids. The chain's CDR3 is CASSVSSGYGYTF. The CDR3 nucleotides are TGTGCCAGCAGCGTCTCTTCAGGCTATGGCTACACCTTC.

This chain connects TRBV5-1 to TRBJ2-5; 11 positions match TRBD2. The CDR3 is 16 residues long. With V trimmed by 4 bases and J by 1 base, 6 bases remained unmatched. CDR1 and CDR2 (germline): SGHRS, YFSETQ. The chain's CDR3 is CASSLRLAGSQETQYF. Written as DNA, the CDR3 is TGCGCCAGCAGCCTTCGACTAGCGGGGAGCCAAGAGACCCAGTACTTC.

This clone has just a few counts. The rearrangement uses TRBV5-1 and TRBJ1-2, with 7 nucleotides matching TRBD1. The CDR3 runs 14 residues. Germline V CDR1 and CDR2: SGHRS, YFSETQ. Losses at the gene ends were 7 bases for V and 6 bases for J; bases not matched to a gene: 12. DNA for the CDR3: TGCGCCAGCCGCGGGATGAGGACAGGTCATGGCTACACCTTC. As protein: CASRGMRTGHGYTF.

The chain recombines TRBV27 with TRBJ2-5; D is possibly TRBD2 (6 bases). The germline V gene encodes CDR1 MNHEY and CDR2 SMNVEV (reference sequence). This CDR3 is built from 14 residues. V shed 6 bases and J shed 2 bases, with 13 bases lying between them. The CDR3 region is CASRGLGGQETQYF. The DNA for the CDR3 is TGTGCCAGCAGGGGGTTGGGGGGTCAAGAGACCCAGTACTTC.